Each of the 5 T cell receptor beta chains below was sequenced from the same sample in a study of blood T cells in healthy people across ages (dated by TCRdb to the mid-2010s). The method behind the library was 5' RACE. Sequencing took place on an Illumina HiSeq 2500. The second PCR ran for about 7 to 11 cycles and used a J-beta primer mix along with a sample-barcoded 5' primer. TCRdb ran its own pipeline on the public reads, namely fastp trimming at Q25 and MiXCR clone calling, and kept in-frame beta chains. Each entry is one CDR3 protein sequence, shown with its most common DNA and genes. The sample table holds more than 1 million distinct CDR3 sequences, of which 40% to 55% were seen once. Approximately 17% of the sample lies in the top ten. Specimen: blood. All receptors derive from a woman aged 60-75 years in good health.

The rearrangement uses TRBV9 and TRBJ2-3; perhaps TRBD2 as D (5 bases). There are 14 residues in the CDR3. CDR1 SGDLS and CDR2 YYNGEE come from the germline V gene. V was clipped by 6 bases and J by 0 bases, with 11 bases between them. CDR3 protein: CASTMEASTDTQYF. The DNA of the CDR3 is TGTGCCAGCACCATGGAGGCTAGCACAGATACGCAGTATTTT.

This clonotype showed up just a few times. The chain couples TRBV20-1 to TRBJ2-5; D gene uncertain. V was pared by 2 bases and J by 4 bases, with 8 bases between. The CDR3 runs 12 residues. In germline, CDR1 is DFQATT, CDR2 SNEGSKA (reference sequence). CDR3: CSARPQIETQYF. CDR3 sequence (DNA): TGCAGTGCTAGACCGCAGATAGAGACCCAGTACTTC.

The chain combines TRBV7-9 with TRBJ2-1; TRBD1 or TRBD2 may be the D gene (6 bases each). The end of the DNA is better explained by TRBJ2-7, so the J call may be wrong. This CDR3 comprises 15 residues. The V gene's germline CDR1 is SEHNR and CDR2 FQNEAQ (reference sequence). The CDR3 DNA follows: TGTGCCAGCAGCCCCGCCCAGGGGAGGCTGAACGAGCAGTACTTC. Protein sequence: CASSPAQGRLNEQYF.

This clonotype was seen a few times. V usage is TRBV29-1 and J usage is TRBJ2-5, with a possible D match to TRBD2 (5 bases). The CDR3 length is 14 residues. Trimming stripped 6 bases from V and 5 bases from J, with 19 bases between. Looked up from germline, CDR1 is SQVTM and CDR2 is ANQGSEA. For the CDR3, the DNA is TGCAGCGTGCTAGGACGCCGCGGGCTTGAGACCCAGTACTTC. Encoded protein: CSVLGRRGLETQYF.

This clonotype has more than one count but fewer than ten. The chain uses TRBV24-1 and TRBJ2-3; D uncertain. The CDR3 totals 18 residues. Germline V gene data show CDR1 as KGHDR and CDR2 as SFDVKD. V was shortened by 1 base and J by 4 bases, with 20 bases between the two germline ends. CDR3 sequence: CATSDFALSLGGADTQYF. The CDR3 nucleotides are TGTGCCACCAGTGATTTCGCCCTCAGTTTAGGCGGAGCAGATACGCAGTATTTT.